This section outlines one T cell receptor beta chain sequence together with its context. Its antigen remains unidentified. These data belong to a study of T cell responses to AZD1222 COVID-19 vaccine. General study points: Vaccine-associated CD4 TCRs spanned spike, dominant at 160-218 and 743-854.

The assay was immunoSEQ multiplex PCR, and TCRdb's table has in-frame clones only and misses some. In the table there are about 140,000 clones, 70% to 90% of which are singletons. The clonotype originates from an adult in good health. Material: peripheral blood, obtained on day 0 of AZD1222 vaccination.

The CDR3 spells CASSSWMDEQFF. The CDR3 DNA sequence: TGTGCCAGCAGTTCCTGGATGGATGAGCAGTTCTTC. The chain recombines TRBV6-5 with TRBJ2-1; D call uncertain. From germline, CDR1 is MNHEY and CDR2 SVGAGI. The CDR3 has 12 amino acids. V was cut by 4 bases and J by 8 bases, with 9 bases left in between.